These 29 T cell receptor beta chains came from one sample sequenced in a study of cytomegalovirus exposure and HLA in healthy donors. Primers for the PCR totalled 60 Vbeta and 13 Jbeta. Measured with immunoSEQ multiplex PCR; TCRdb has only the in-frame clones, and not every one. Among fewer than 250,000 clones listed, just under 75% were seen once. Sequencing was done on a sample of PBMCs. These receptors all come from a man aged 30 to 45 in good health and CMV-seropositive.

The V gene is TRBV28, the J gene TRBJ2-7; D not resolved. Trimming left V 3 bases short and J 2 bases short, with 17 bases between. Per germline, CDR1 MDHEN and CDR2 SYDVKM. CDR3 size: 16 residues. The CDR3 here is CASSLLPPSGPYEQYF. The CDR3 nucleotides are TGTGCCAGCAGTTTGTTGCCCCCATCCGGTCCCTACGAGCAGTACTTC.

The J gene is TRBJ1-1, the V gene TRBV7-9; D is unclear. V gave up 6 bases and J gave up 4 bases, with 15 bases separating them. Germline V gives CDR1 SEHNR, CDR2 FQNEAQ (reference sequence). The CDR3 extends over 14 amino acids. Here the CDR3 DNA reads TGTGCCAGCAGTGGACCGGGGTTTCGCACTGAAGCTTTCTTT. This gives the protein CASSGPGFRTEAFF.

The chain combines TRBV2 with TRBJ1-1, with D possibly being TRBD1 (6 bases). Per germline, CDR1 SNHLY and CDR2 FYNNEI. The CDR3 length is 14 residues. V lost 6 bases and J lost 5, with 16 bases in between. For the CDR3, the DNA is TGTGCCAGCAGCATATACAGGGCTGAGACTGAAGCTTTCTTT. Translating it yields CASSIYRAETEAFF.

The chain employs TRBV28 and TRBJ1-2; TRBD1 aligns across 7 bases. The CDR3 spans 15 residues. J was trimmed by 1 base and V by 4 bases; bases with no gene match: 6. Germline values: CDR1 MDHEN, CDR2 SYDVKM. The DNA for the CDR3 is TGTGCCAGCAGTTCTACCGGGACAGATAACTATGGCTACACCTTC. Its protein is CASSSTGTDNYGYTF.

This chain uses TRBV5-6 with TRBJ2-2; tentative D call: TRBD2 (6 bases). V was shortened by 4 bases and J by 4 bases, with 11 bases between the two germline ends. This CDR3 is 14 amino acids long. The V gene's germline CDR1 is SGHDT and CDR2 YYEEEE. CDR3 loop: CASSRGGVTGELFF. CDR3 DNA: TGTGCCAGCAGCCGGGGCGGGGTCACCGGGGAGCTGTTTTTT.

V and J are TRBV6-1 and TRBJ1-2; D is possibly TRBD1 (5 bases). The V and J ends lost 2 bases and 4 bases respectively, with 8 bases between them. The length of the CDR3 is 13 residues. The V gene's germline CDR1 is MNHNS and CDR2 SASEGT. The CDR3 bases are TGTGCCAGCAGTGAAAGTCAGGGCTATGGCTACACCTTC. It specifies CASSESQGYGYTF.

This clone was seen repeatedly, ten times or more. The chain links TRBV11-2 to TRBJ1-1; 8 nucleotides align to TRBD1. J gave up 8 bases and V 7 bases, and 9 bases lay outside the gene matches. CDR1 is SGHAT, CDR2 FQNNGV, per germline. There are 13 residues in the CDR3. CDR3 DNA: TGTGCCAGCACCCGGGCCGGACAGGGAGAAGCTTTCTTT. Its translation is CASTRAGQGEAFF.

The CDR3 bases are TGTGCCAGCAGCCCCCTGTGGTTGGGGGCATACACAGATACGCAGTATTTT. Protein product: CASSPLWLGAYTDTQYF. V usage is TRBV14 and J usage is TRBJ2-3; tentative D call: TRBD1 (6 bases). V gave up 4 bases and J gave up 2 bases, with 19 bases separating them. Germline CDR1 and CDR2: SGHDN and FVKESK. This CDR3 has 17 amino acids.

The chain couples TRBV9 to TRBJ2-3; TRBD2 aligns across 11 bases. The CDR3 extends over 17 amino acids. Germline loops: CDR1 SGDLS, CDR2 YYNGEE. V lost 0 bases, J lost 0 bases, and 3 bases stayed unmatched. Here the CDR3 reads CASSVVASGRSTDTQYF. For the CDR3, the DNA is TGTGCCAGCAGCGTAGTGGCTAGCGGGAGGAGCACAGATACGCAGTATTTT.

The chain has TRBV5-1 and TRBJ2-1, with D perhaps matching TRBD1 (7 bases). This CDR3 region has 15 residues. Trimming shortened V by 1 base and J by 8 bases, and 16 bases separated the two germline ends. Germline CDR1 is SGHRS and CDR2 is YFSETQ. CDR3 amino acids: CASSLSYRGGDEQFF. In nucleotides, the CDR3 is TGCGCCAGCAGCTTGTCTTACAGGGGAGGTGATGAGCAGTTCTTC.

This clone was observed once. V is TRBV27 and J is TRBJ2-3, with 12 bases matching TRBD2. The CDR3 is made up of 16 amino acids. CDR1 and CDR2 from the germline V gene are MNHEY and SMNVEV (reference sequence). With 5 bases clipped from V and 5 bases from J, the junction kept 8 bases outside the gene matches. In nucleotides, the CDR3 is TGTGCCAGCAGTACCTCTAGCGGGGGGGCAGTAGATACGCAGTATTTT. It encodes CASSTSSGGAVDTQYF.

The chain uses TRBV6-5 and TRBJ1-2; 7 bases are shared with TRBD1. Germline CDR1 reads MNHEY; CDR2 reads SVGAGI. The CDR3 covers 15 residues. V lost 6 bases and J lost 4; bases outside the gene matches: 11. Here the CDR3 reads CASSPQGGGSYGYTF. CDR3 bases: TGTGCCAGCAGCCCCCAGGGGGGCGGCTCCTATGGCTACACCTTC.

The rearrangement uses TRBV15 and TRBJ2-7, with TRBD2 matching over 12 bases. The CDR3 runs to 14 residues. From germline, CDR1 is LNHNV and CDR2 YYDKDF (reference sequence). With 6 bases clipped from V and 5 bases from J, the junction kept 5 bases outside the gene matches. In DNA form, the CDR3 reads TGTGCCACCAGGCCTAGCGGGGGGGCTAACGAGCAGTACTTC. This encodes CATRPSGGANEQYF.

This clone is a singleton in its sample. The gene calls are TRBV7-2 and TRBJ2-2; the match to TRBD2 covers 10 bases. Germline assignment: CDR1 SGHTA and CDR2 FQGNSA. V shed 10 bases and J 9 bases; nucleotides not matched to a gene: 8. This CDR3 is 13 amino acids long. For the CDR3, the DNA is TGTGCCACCAAGGGACTAGCGATCCGGGAGCTGTTTTTT. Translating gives CATKGLAIRELFF.

CDR3 amino acids: CASSLLPDRQQYF. The CDR3 DNA sequence: TGTGCCAGCAGTTTATTACCGGACAGACAGCAGTACTTC. This chain uses TRBV27 with TRBJ2-7; tentatively, D is TRBD1 (6 bases). In germline, CDR1 is MNHEY, CDR2 SMNVEV (reference sequence). This CDR3 has 13 amino acids. V shed 1 base and J shed 8 bases, with 12 bases lying between them.

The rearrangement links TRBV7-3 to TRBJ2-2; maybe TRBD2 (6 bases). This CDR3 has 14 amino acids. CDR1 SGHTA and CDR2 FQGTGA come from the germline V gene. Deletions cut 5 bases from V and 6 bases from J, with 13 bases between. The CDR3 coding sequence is TGTGCCAGCAGCCCGGACTACGGGCCCGGGGAGCTGTTTTTT. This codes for CASSPDYGPGELFF.

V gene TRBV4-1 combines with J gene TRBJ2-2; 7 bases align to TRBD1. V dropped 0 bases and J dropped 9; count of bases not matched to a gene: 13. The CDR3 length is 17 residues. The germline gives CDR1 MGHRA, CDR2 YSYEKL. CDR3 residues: CASSQDGGQIGGRELFF. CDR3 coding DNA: TGCGCCAGCAGCCAAGATGGGGGACAGATAGGAGGCCGGGAGCTGTTTTTT.

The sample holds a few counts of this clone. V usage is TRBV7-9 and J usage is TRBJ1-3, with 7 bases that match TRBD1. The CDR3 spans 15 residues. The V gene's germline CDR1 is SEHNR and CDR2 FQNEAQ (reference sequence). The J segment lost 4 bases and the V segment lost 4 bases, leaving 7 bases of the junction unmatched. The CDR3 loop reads CASSSPGTAGNTIYF. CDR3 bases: TGTGCCAGCAGCTCTCCCGGGACAGCGGGAAACACCATATATTTT.

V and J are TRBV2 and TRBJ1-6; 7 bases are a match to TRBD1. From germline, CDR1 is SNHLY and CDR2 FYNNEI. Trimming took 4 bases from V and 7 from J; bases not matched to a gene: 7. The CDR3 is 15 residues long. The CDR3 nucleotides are TGTGCCAGCAGTGGTCGGACAGGAATCAATTCACCCCTCCACTTT. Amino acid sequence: CASSGRTGINSPLHF.

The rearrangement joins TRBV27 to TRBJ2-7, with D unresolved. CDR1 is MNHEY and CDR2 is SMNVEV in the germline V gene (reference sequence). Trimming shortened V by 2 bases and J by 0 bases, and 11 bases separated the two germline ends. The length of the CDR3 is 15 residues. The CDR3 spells CASSLQSAYSYEQYF. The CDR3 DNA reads TGTGCCAGCAGTTTACAAAGCGCGTACTCCTACGAGCAGTACTTC.

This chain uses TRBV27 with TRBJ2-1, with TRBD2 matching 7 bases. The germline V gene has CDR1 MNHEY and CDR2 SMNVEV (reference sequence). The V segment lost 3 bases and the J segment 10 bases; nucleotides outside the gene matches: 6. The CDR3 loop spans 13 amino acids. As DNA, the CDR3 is TGTGCCAGCAGTTTGAGCGGGATTGCGGAGCAGTTCTTC. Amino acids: CASSLSGIAEQFF.

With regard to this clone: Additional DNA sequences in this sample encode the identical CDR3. CDR3 residues: CASSPQGTTYEQYF. The CDR3 DNA reads TGTGCCAGCAGCCCTCAGGGAACTACCTACGAGCAGTACTTC. This rearrangement joins TRBV28 to TRBJ2-7; D is possibly TRBD1 (5 bases). This CDR3 contains 14 residues. The germline V gene has CDR1 MDHEN and CDR2 SYDVKM. V lost 6 bases, J lost 2 bases, and 14 bases lay in between.

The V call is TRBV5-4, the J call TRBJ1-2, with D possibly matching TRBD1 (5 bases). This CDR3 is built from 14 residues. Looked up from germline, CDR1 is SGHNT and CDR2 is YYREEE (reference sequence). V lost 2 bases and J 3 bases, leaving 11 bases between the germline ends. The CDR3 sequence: CASSLPSGYYGYTF. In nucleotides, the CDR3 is TGTGCCAGCAGCTTACCTTCAGGGTACTATGGCTACACCTTC.

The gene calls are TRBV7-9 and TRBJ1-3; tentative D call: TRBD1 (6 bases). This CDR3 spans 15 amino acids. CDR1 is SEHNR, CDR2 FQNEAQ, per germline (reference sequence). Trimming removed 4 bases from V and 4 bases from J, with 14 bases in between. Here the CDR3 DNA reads TGTGCCAGCAGCTATCCACAGGGAACGGGAAACACCATATATTTT. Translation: CASSYPQGTGNTIYF.

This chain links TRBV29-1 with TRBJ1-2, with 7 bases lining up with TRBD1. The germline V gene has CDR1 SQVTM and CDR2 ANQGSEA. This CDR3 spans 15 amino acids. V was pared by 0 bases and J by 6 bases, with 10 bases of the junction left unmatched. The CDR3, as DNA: TGCAGCGTTGAAGACCATAAGGGGGCGCGGGATGGCTACACCTTC. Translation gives CSVEDHKGARDGYTF.

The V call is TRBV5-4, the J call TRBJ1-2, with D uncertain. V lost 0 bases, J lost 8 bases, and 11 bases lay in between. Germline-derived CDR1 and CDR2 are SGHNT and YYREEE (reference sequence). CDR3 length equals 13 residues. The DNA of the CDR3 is TGTGCCAGCAGCTTGGCGGGTCAGCGGGGCTACACCTTC. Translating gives CASSLAGQRGYTF.

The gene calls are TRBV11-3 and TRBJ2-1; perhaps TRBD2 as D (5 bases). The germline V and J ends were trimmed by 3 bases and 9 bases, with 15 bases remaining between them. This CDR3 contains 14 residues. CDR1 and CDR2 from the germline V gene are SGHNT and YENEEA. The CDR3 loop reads CASSFRGIQGEQFF. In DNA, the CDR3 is TGTGCCAGCAGCTTCCGAGGGATACAAGGTGAGCAGTTCTTC.

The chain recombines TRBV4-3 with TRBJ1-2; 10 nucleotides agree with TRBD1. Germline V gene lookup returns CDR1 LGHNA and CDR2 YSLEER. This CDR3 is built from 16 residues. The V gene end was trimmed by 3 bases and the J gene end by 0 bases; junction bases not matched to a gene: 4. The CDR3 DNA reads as TGCGCCAGCAGCCAGACCGGACAGGGGGCTAACTATGGCTACACCTTC. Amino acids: CASSQTGQGANYGYTF.

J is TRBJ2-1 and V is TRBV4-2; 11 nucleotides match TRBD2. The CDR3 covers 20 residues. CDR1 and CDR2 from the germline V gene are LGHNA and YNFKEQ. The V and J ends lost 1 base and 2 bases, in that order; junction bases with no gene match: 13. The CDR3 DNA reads TGTGCCAGCAGCCAAGCGTTGGATAGCGGGAGGGCGAACACCTACAATGAGCAGTTCTTC. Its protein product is CASSQALDSGRANTYNEQFF.